This T cell receptor (beta chain) appears in the sequencing data of a study of vaccination effects on CD4 cells after COVID-19. Study observations and caveats: A shortage of convalescent patients and an absence of early post-infection timepoints characterized the study. Vaccine- and infection-induced clones showed marked clonal contraction late following vaccination.

Sequencing followed a ViraFEST assay step that expanded antigen-specific CD4+ T cells with viral peptide pools. Culture proceeded for nine to ten days, and CD4+ T cells were then isolated. Nucleocapsid antibody tests were negative, and the vaccine recipients had no prior SARS-CoV-2 infection. They grew over 1.5 million PBMC in each well, adding around 9 IU/ml IL-2 and 10 ug/ml peptides. Half the medium was replaced with IL-2 medium on days 3 and 7. The CDR3 loop spans 18 amino acids. Germline V gene data show CDR1 as KGHSH and CDR2 as LQKENI. Concerning this clone itself: Its antigen is unknown. A read error may account for a junction end that differs from germline.

Profiling relied on immunoSEQ multiplex PCR, and the TCRdb table lists in-frame clones only, not all of them. The table includes about 73,000 clones, more than 60% detected once. The chain uses TRBV18 and TRBJ2-1; D is unclear. Material: CD4+ T cells from PBMCs cultured with SARS-CoV-2 spike peptides, obtained before COVID-19 vaccination. This receptor was obtained from a human donor who received a COVID-19 vaccine. The CDR3 DNA follows: TGTGCCAGCTCTAATATCCTCGCATCCTCGAGCTCCCACAATGAGCAGTTCTTC. It encodes CASSNILASSSSHNEQFF. Based on the CDR3 plus reference TRBV18 and TRBJ2-1, the full variable domain is NAGVMQNPRHLVRRRGQEARLRCSPMKGHSHVYWYRQLPEEGLKFMVYLQKENIIDESGMPKERFSAEFPKEGPSILRIQQVVRGDSAAYFCASSNILASSSSHNEQFFGPGTRLTVL.